This T cell receptor (beta chain) was sequenced for a study of brain T cells in children with intractable seizures. CDR3 size: 13 residues. Sequencing used immunoSEQ multiplex PCR; TCRdb keeps in-frame clones, though not all of them. This repertoire shows tens of thousands of clones, 91% found once; its top ten account for about 24%. This TCR was sampled from a girl aged 2 to 9 with Rasmussen encephalitis and intractable seizures. This chain links TRBV21-1 with TRBJ2-7; the table assigns TRBD1, which was not confirmed against the DNA. TRBV21-1 is a pseudogene locus. The sample consisted of peripheral blood, taken at surgery. CDR3 loop: CASRQSTMDEQYF. In nucleotides, the CDR3 is TGTGCCAGCAGACAGTCTACCATGGACGAGCAGTACTTC.